This is a list of T cell receptor beta chains from one sample in a study of blood T cells in healthy people across ages. TCRdb re-called the 5' RACE reads through MiXCR, storing one row per CDR3 protein. The sample lists almost 800,000 distinct CDR3 sequences, 58% occurring once. The sequenced sample was blood. All receptors derive from a man aged 30-40 years in good health. The conserved cysteine and the conserved F or W are not part of the CDR3 here. Each record gives: J gene, V gene, clone size, CDR3 protein. Not all rows give a size; the values are once, few, many and, for expanded clones, a class.

>TRBJ2-5|TRBV21-1|NA
ASSKEGRELCKETQY
>TRBJ2-5|TRBV20-1|NA
SASRRETQY
>TRBJ2-7|TRBV4-3|NA
ASSQGGTSGGYEQY
>TRBJ2-1|TRBV20-1|many
SAPRREGYNEQF
>TRBJ1-1|TRBV20-1|NA
SANNLRGPWQREAF
>TRBJ2-6|TRBV6-5|few
ASSYMGISKANVLT
>TRBJ2-1|TRBV27|NA
ASSLSGPTNEQF
>TRBJ1-6|TRBV6-2/TRBV6-3|NA
ASGNPQNSPLH
>NA|TRBV3-1|NA
ASSQDHTAAYEQY
>TRBJ1-1|TRBV7-2|many
ASSVDTNTEAF
>TRBJ1-2|TRBV7-9|few
ASSLSSGDGYT
>TRBJ2-7|TRBV6-5|once
ASSYRIGRPYEQY
>TRBJ2-5|TRBV6-5|few
ASSYLRTEGETQY
>TRBJ2-1|TRBV21-1|NA
ASSAFRREGYNEQF
>TRBJ2-5|TRBV20-1|NA
SAKTGPAAGAQY
>TRBJ2-7|TRBV7-2|NA
ASSLVGRGREQY
>TRBJ2-1|TRBV7-2|NA
ASSHPGGLVSGNEQF
>TRBJ2-4|TRBV4-3|NA
ASSQRRAPGGDIQY
>TRBJ1-1|TRBV5-1|NA
ASSLEREDTEAF
>TRBJ2-5|TRBV18|NA
ASSPGRSEETQY
>TRBJ2-7|TRBV25-1|NA
ATVLGEQY
>TRBJ1-2|TRBV12-3/TRBV12-4|few
ASSQGQPNYGYT
>TRBJ2-1|TRBV6-2/TRBV6-3|NA
ASSFSSGRASLGEQF
>TRBJ2-1|TRBV20-1|NA
SARAGTSGSYNEQF
>TRBJ2-5|TRBV24-1|few
ATSRSGGAITSSRKY
>NA|TRBV10-3|NA
AIRGTGVDEQY
>TRBJ1-2|TRBV12-5|NA
ASGFDDRSYT
>TRBJ2-7|TRBV29-1|NA
SVEARGNSYEQY
>TRBJ2-1|TRBV20-1|few
SARIGANEQF
>TRBJ1-6|TRBV7-2|NA
ASRPTGGGSPLH
>NA|TRBV30|NA
AWNSGGETQY
>TRBJ1-1|TRBV12-3/TRBV12-4|few
ASTGGCEAF
>TRBJ2-1|TRBV28|NA
ASSERGIYNEQF
>TRBJ2-7|TRBV7-6|few
ASSSSHGYEQY
>TRBJ1-1|TRBV5-1|NA
ASSELPDTEAF
>TRBJ2-1|TRBV11-3|once
ASSLGWGEVDEQF
>TRBJ1-5|TRBV20-1|NA
SAREGIQPQH
>TRBJ2-1|TRBV13|NA
ASSLGPRSEQF
>TRBJ1-6|TRBV3-1|NA
ASSQDGGAGSPLH
>TRBJ2-7|TRBV5-5|few
ASSLQGGPYEQY
>TRBJ1-1|TRBV21-1|once
ASTLTLNTEAF
>TRBJ2-3|TRBV11-2|NA
ASSSPPDWIDTQY
>TRBJ2-7|TRBV6-1|NA
ASSGTLYKEQY
>TRBJ1-1|TRBV6-1|NA
ASSELSVTEAF
>TRBJ2-6|TRBV20-1|NA
SARVSSGANVLT
>TRBJ2-5|TRBV29-1|few
SVEGIGQETQY
>TRBJ2-6|TRBV5-6|NA
ASSLDRVAYSGANVLT
>TRBJ1-5|TRBV7-2|few
ASSASGGQPQH
>TRBJ2-1|TRBV9|once
ASSVALAGRNEQF
>TRBJ2-1|TRBV6-2/TRBV6-3|few
ASSSGGSGEHEQF
>TRBJ1-4|TRBV2|NA
ASSDRHPATNEKLF
>TRBJ2-5|TRBV7-9|NA
ASSSSGTSRGTQY
>NA|TRBV25-1|NA
ASSEYVGYNEQY
>TRBJ1-2|TRBV6-1|once
ASSDQSWGYT